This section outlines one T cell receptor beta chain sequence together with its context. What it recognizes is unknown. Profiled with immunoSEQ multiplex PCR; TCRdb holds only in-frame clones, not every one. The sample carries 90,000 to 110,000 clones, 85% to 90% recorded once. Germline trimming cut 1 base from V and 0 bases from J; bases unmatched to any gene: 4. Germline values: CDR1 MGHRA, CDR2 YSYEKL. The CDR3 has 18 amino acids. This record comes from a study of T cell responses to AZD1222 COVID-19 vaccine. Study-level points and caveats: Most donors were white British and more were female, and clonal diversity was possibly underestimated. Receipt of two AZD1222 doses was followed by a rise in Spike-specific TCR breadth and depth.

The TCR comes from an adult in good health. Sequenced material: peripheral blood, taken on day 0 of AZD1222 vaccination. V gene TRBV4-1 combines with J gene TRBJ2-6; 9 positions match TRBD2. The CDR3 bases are TGCGCCAGCAGCCAAGTAGCGGGAGCGAACTCTGGGGCCAACGTCCTGACTTTC. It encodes CASSQVAGANSGANVLTF.